The 5 T cell receptor beta chains below come from one sample, sequenced in a study of shared clonotypes between healthy human individuals (TCRdb year 2020). Receptor libraries were prepared by the immunoSEQ multiplex PCR assay. TCRdb re-hosts the immuneACCESS table, in-frame sequences only. Its copies lack some clones; in the studies checked, an unresolved V gene accounts for under half of them, and the cause for the rest is not known. The sample table lists a few hundred thousand clones, about nine tenths of them with a count of one. Jointly, the top ten make up 15% to 20% of the sample. The sequenced sample consisted of memory CD8+ T cells sorted from blood. What this sample's cell subset or site label stands for: CD45RO+ cells pooled with CCR7-negative TemRA cells. These TCRs come from a young man in good health.

The chain has TRBV4-1 and TRBJ2-1; D possibly matches TRBD1 or TRBD2 (6 bases each). Germline CDR1 and CDR2: MGHRA and YSYEKL. Trimming cost V 4 bases and J 5 bases, with 15 bases left between them. The CDR3 consists of 15 residues. CDR3 sequence reads: CASSPPWGANNEQFF. CDR3 sequence (DNA): TGCGCCAGCAGCCCGCCCTGGGGGGCTAACAATGAGCAGTTCTTC.

The V and J genes are TRBV19 and TRBJ1-1; D ambiguous. Trimming took 3 bases from V and 4 from J, leaving 3 bases between them. Germline-derived CDR1 and CDR2 are LNHDA and SQIVND (reference sequence). The CDR3 spans 11 residues. This CDR3 is CASSMGTEAFF. The CDR3 DNA reads TGTGCCAGTAGTATGGGCACTGAAGCTTTCTTT.

The V call is TRBV5-1, the J call TRBJ1-3; possible D gene TRBD1, 5 bases. Germline V lookup: CDR1 SGHRS, CDR2 YFSETQ. This CDR3 is 16 amino acids long. The V end lost 3 bases, the J end lost 6 bases, and 19 bases lay between the germline ends. CDR3 sequence reads: CASSWVGAQGENTIYF. DNA for the CDR3: TGCGCCAGCAGCTGGGTAGGGGCCCAGGGAGAAAACACCATATATTTT.

The rearrangement links TRBV27 to TRBJ2-1; tentative D call: TRBD1 (6 bases). Trimming shortened V by 8 bases and J by 5 bases, and 16 bases separated the two germline ends. The CDR3 runs to 14 residues. Looked up from germline, CDR1 is MNHEY and CDR2 is SMNVEV (reference sequence). The CDR3 spells CASGQNRVDNEQFF. DNA of the CDR3: TGTGCCAGCGGACAAAACAGGGTAGACAATGAGCAGTTCTTC.

The chain is built from TRBV9 and TRBJ1-1; D ambiguous. CDR1 and CDR2 from the germline V gene are SGDLS and YYNGEE. This CDR3 is built from 14 residues. Between the trimmed V and J ends, which lost 3 bases and 3 bases, there was a span of 12 bases. The CDR3 is CASSDGLPYTEAFF. The CDR3 DNA is TGTGCCAGCAGCGACGGGCTACCATACACTGAAGCTTTCTTT.